A single sample gave rise to the 29 T cell receptor beta chains below, sequenced in a study of shared clonotypes between healthy human individuals. The method was immunoSEQ multiplex PCR; TCRdb's version includes in-frame clones alone and lacks a portion of them. The sample contains a few hundred thousand clones, roughly 72% of which appear only once. The sequenced sample was PBMCs. These receptors all stem from a woman aged 40-49 years in good health. Some clones in this sample may be carry-over from other donors' samples.

This rearrangement joins TRBV5-1 to TRBJ2-2; 11 bases agree with TRBD2. Trimming cost V 4 bases and J 4 bases; bases outside gene matches: 6. The V gene's germline CDR1 is SGHRS and CDR2 YFSETQ. The CDR3 is 16 residues long. This CDR3 reads CASSPTLAGATGELFF. CDR3 DNA sequence: TGCGCCAGCAGCCCAACACTAGCGGGAGCCACCGGGGAGCTGTTTTTT.

To note about this clone: Other nucleotide sequences from this sample produce the same CDR3. The chain recombines TRBV11-2 with TRBJ1-5, with a possible D match to TRBD1 (5 bases). The germline gives CDR1 SGHAT, CDR2 FQNNGV. V lost 0 bases to trimming and J lost 6 bases, with 6 bases between them. The CDR3 loop spans 13 amino acids. CDR3: CASSLDRVQPQHF. DNA for the CDR3: TGTGCCAGCAGCTTAGACAGGGTTCAGCCCCAGCATTTT.

V gene TRBV6-5 combines with J gene TRBJ2-2; D is undetermined. The CDR3 is 12 amino acids. Trimming removed 2 bases at V and 7 bases at J, with 5 bases between. Germline CDR1 MNHEY, CDR2 SVGAGI. The CDR3 spells CASSYQVGELFF. CDR3 in DNA: TGTGCCAGCAGTTACCAGGTCGGGGAGCTGTTTTTT.

This clone appeared once. V is TRBV4-3 and J is TRBJ2-1, with TRBD2 matching over 7 bases. The CDR3 runs to 14 residues. Germline CDR1 LGHNA, CDR2 YSLEER. After removal of 2 bases from V and 6 bases from J, the junction contained 4 bases not matched to a gene. DNA for the CDR3: TGCGCCAGCAGCCAAAGTAGGACTAGCAATGAGCAGTTCTTC. It specifies CASSQSRTSNEQFF.

The chain couples TRBV15 to TRBJ2-2; TRBD2 is a possible D gene (6 bases). Trimming cost V 3 bases and J 0 bases, with 11 bases left between them. The length of the CDR3 is 16 residues. CDR1 and CDR2 (germline): LNHNV, YYDKDF (reference sequence). In nucleotides, the CDR3 is TGTGCCACCAGCAGCCGGAGGGGAGCGAACACCGGGGAGCTGTTTTTT. Protein: CATSSRRGANTGELFF.

The rearrangement joins TRBV2 to TRBJ2-1; 7 bases match TRBD1. The ends lost 7 bases at V and 5 bases at J; junction bases unmatched: 11. Germline CDR1 is SNHLY and CDR2 is FYNNEI. There are 15 residues in the CDR3. The CDR3 sequence: CASNPTGIIHNEQFF. In DNA form, the CDR3 reads TGTGCCAGCAATCCGACAGGGATAATACACAATGAGCAGTTCTTC.

The V and J genes are TRBV11-2 and TRBJ2-7, with D tentatively TRBD2 (5 bases). This CDR3 has 16 amino acids. Trimming took 5 bases from V and 0 from J, leaving 17 bases between them. Germline CDR1 and CDR2: SGHAT and FQNNGV. CDR3 DNA sequence: TGTGCCAGCAGCCCTGGGGTTAGCGCTAGCTCCTACGAGCAGTACTTC. Amino acids: CASSPGVSASSYEQYF.

A remark on this clone: A read error is the likely source, as a far larger clone sits one nucleotide away. In the same sample, other DNA sequences code for this CDR3. The genes are TRBV9 and TRBJ2-2; 8 nucleotides line up with TRBD2. Germline assignment: CDR1 SGDLS and CDR2 YYNGEE. The CDR3 consists of 16 residues. The V segment lost 4 bases and the J segment 6 bases; nucleotides outside the gene matches: 11. CDR3 region: CASSIAAGGSAGELFF. DNA for the CDR3: TGTGCCAGCAGCATTGCGGCGGGGGGTTCTGCCGGGGAGCTGTTTTTT.

This chain uses TRBV11-2 with TRBJ2-3; 8 bases fit TRBD1. With V trimmed by 0 bases and J by 1 base, 3 bases remained unmatched. The germline CDR1 and CDR2 sequences are SGHAT and FQNNGV. The CDR3 has 16 residues. This CDR3 reads CASSLDQGQGTDTQYF. CDR3 nucleotides: TGTGCCAGCAGCTTAGATCAGGGACAGGGCACAGATACGCAGTATTTT.

The chain carries TRBV9 and TRBJ2-1; 8 positions match TRBD2. This CDR3 comprises 15 residues. Trimming took 0 bases from V and 3 from J; bases not matched to a gene: 2. From germline, CDR1 is SGDLS and CDR2 YYNGEE. CDR3 sequence (DNA): TGTGCCAGCAGCGTAGCGGGAGGGCGCTACAATGAGCAGTTCTTC. Amino acid sequence: CASSVAGGRYNEQFF. Together with reference TRBV9 and TRBJ2-1, the CDR3 gives the full variable domain: DSGVTQTPKHLITATGQRVTLRCSPRSGDLSVYWYQQSLDQGLQFLIQYYNGEERAKGNILERFSAQQFPDLHSELNLSSLELGDSALYFCASSVAGGRYNEQFFGPGTRLTVL.

The rearrangement links TRBV29-1 to TRBJ2-5; D call uncertain. Trimming removed 2 bases at V and 11 bases at J, with 12 bases between. CDR1 is SQVTM and CDR2 is ANQGSEA in the germline V gene. There are 11 residues in the CDR3. The CDR3 protein is CSVEPLTGQYF. The DNA for the CDR3 is TGCAGCGTTGAACCCCTCACCGGGCAGTACTTC.

The rearrangement joins TRBV19 to TRBJ1-2; D is unclear. V lost 2 bases to trimming and J lost 5 bases, with 9 bases between them. The CDR3 sequence is 13 residues long. Germline V gene sequence: CDR1 LNHDA, CDR2 SQIVND (reference sequence). The CDR3 region has the DNA TGTGCCAGTAGTATAATGGTGGGGTATGGCTACACCTTC. Translating gives CASSIMVGYGYTF.

This clone was seen more than once but under ten times. The V call is TRBV7-2, the J call TRBJ2-7, with TRBD1 matching 7 bases. CDR3 length: 16 residues. From germline, CDR1 is SGHTA and CDR2 FQGNSA. V shed 4 bases, J shed 0 bases, and the junction held 9 bases outside the gene matches. In DNA form, the CDR3 reads TGTGCCAGCAGCTCGCGGTTAGGGGGCGCCTCCTACGAGCAGTACTTC. Protein sequence: CASSSRLGGASYEQYF.

The rearrangement uses TRBV27 and TRBJ1-5, with TRBD1 matching over 8 bases. Germline loops: CDR1 MNHEY, CDR2 SMNVEV (reference sequence). The CDR3 runs 15 residues. V gave up 6 bases and J gave up 3 bases; unmatched junction bases: 7. The CDR3 DNA follows: TGTGCCAGCAGACTAGGACAGGGTTTCAATCAGCCCCAGCATTTT. Translating gives CASRLGQGFNQPQHF.

The rearrangement uses TRBV7-1 and TRBJ2-7, with D possibly being TRBD2 (5 bases). TRBV7-1 is filed as an ORF, its function uncertain. The ends were cut back, 7 bases at V and 3 bases at J, with 7 bases in the middle. The CDR3 is made up of 11 amino acids. CDR3 loop: CASTGDYEQYF. The CDR3 DNA is TGTGCCAGCACCGGGGACTACGAGCAGTACTTC.

A few counts support this clone. The chain links TRBV19 to TRBJ2-5; 9 positions agree with TRBD2. This CDR3 contains 18 residues. J gave up 5 bases and V 3 bases, and 16 bases lay outside the gene matches. CDR1 and CDR2 from the germline V gene are LNHDA and SQIVND (reference sequence). The CDR3 loop is CASSIGGVGLAGRETQYF. As DNA, the CDR3 is TGTGCCAGTAGTATTGGTGGGGTCGGGCTAGCGGGAAGGGAGACCCAGTACTTC.

This clone was counted a few times. This rearrangement joins TRBV2 to TRBJ2-7; D remains unclear. This CDR3 is built from 9 residues. The V end was cut by 8 bases, the J end by 12 bases, with 11 bases between. Germline CDR1 SNHLY, CDR2 FYNNEI. CDR3 amino acids: CASGQSLYF. CDR3 sequence (DNA): TGTGCCAGCGGGCAAAGTCTGTACTTC.

Remarks on this clone: Other nucleotide sequences from this sample produce the same CDR3. V and J are TRBV28 and TRBJ1-1; the match to TRBD1 covers 7 bases. Germline assignment: CDR1 MDHEN and CDR2 SYDVKM. The CDR3 covers 13 residues. Trimming at V came to 2 bases and at J to 5 bases, leaving 2 bases not matched to a gene. The CDR3 region is CASSLQGGTEAFF. The CDR3 DNA is TGTGCCAGCAGTTTACAGGGGGGGACTGAAGCTTTCTTT.

This chain uses TRBV9 with TRBJ1-3, with 7 positions matching TRBD1. Germline V gene lookup returns CDR1 SGDLS and CDR2 YYNGEE. V lost 4 bases and J lost 4; bases outside the gene matches: 14. There are 17 residues in the CDR3. The chain's CDR3 is CASSFSRDSRRGNTIYF. The CDR3 DNA reads as TGTGCCAGCAGCTTTTCAAGGGACAGTCGACGAGGAAACACCATATATTTT.

The chain recombines TRBV5-1 with TRBJ1-2, with TRBD1 matching 7 bases. From germline, CDR1 is SGHRS and CDR2 YFSETQ. The V gene end was trimmed by 0 bases and the J gene end by 5 bases; junction bases not matched to a gene: 7. CDR3 length equals 15 residues. CDR3 amino acids: CASSLGEGGAYGYTF. The CDR3 DNA sequence: TGCGCCAGCAGCTTGGGGGAAGGGGGCGCATATGGCTACACCTTC.

The V call is TRBV5-6, the J call TRBJ1-5; TRBD1 agrees at 9 bases. V lost 4 bases and J lost 4; bases outside the gene matches: 6. In germline, CDR1 is SGHDT, CDR2 YYEEEE. CDR3 size: 15 residues. The CDR3 coding sequence is TGTGCCAGCAGCCTAGGGACAGGGCAGAATCAGCCCCAGCATTTT. As protein: CASSLGTGQNQPQHF.

The CDR3 spells CASSLGTSGLTDTQYF. CDR3 coding DNA: TGTGCCAGCAGCTTAGGGACTAGCGGCCTCACGGATACGCAGTATTTT. This chain uses TRBV11-2 with TRBJ2-3; 10 positions match TRBD2. In germline, CDR1 is SGHAT, CDR2 FQNNGV. V lost 1 base and J lost 6; bases outside the gene matches: 7. This CDR3 region has 16 residues.

The chain is built from TRBV5-1 and TRBJ1-4, with a possible D match to TRBD1 (5 bases). CDR1 is SGHRS and CDR2 is YFSETQ in the germline V gene. The CDR3 sequence is 15 residues long. Trimming removed 4 bases at V and 6 bases at J, with 16 bases between. The CDR3 region is CASSPTDGGYEKLFF. In nucleotides, the CDR3 is TGCGCCAGCAGCCCCACGGACGGGGGGTATGAAAAACTGTTTTTT.

V and J are TRBV29-1 and TRBJ1-2; 9 bases are a match to TRBD1. Germline CDR1 reads SQVTM; CDR2 reads ANQGSEA. The CDR3 consists of 11 residues. The V and J ends lost 7 bases and 8 bases, in that order; junction bases with no gene match: 5. CDR3 DNA sequence: TGCAGCGCTAGGACAGGGGACGGCTACACCTTC. The encoded protein is CSARTGDGYTF.

This sequence joins TRBV6-4 and TRBJ1-1; D not certain. Per the germline V gene, CDR1 is MRHNA and CDR2 is SNTAGT. The CDR3 has 13 amino acids. V gave up 6 bases and J gave up 3 bases, with 11 bases separating them. The CDR3 coding sequence is TGTGCCAGCAGGTTTGGGCCTTACACTGAAGCTTTCTTT. Translating gives CASRFGPYTEAFF.

The table lists this clone with a few counts. The sample holds other DNA sequences that translate to the same CDR3. This sequence joins TRBV30 and TRBJ1-1, with D possibly being TRBD1 (6 bases). Looked up from germline, CDR1 is GTSNPN and CDR2 is SVGIG (reference sequence). The CDR3 spans 14 residues. The V gene lost 2 bases and the J gene lost 5 bases, with 15 bases spanning the gap. This chain's CDR3 is CAWSRGGWGTEAFF. The CDR3 DNA is TGTGCCTGGAGTAGGGGGGGATGGGGAACTGAAGCTTTCTTT.

The V gene is TRBV28, the J gene TRBJ1-4; the D is unclear. The V and J ends lost 4 bases and 8 bases respectively, with 8 bases between them. The CDR3 runs 12 residues. Germline V gene sequence: CDR1 MDHEN, CDR2 SYDVKM. CDR3 loop: CASSSVREKLFF. In nucleotides, the CDR3 is TGTGCCAGCAGTTCAGTTCGAGAAAAACTGTTTTTT.

In this sample, this clone turned up a few times. V and J are TRBV6-4 and TRBJ2-2; D call uncertain. CDR3 length: 13 residues. The ends were cut back, 3 bases at V and 2 bases at J, with 4 bases in the middle. Germline V gives CDR1 MRHNA, CDR2 SNTAGT. CDR3 residues: CASSETNTGELFF. CDR3 nucleotide sequence: TGTGCCAGCAGTGAAACCAACACCGGGGAGCTGTTTTTT.

This CDR3 is CSVVRDTQETQYF. CDR3 coding DNA: TGCAGCGTTGTTCGGGACACCCAAGAGACCCAGTACTTC. This rearrangement joins TRBV29-1 to TRBJ2-5; D is possibly TRBD1 (6 bases). The ends were cut back, 4 bases at V and 1 base at J, with 10 bases in the middle. This CDR3 region has 13 residues. CDR1 is SQVTM, CDR2 ANQGSEA, per germline.